A single sample gave rise to the 32 T cell receptor beta chains below, sequenced in a study of T cell responses to AZD1222 COVID-19 vaccine. Profiled with immunoSEQ multiplex PCR; TCRdb holds only in-frame clones, not every one. Among about 140,000 clones listed, approximately 95% were seen once. Here the sequenced sample was peripheral blood, taken 28 days after the second AZD1222 dose. The receptors were sampled from an adult who received the AZD1222 COVID-19 vaccine.

V gene TRBV2 combines with J gene TRBJ2-1; possible D gene TRBD1, 6 bases. The ends were cut back, 5 bases at V and 5 bases at J, with 7 bases in the middle. Germline CDR1 reads SNHLY; CDR2 reads FYNNEI. The CDR3 extends over 12 amino acids. The CDR3 protein is CASSRTDNEQFF. CDR3 coding DNA: TGTGCCAGCAGTCGGACAGACAATGAGCAGTTCTTC.

The chain employs TRBV2 and TRBJ1-1; a weak D match, TRBD1 (5 bases). CDR3 length: 13 residues. V was trimmed by 6 bases and J by 5 bases, leaving 13 bases between them. The germline gives CDR1 SNHLY, CDR2 FYNNEI. CDR3 amino acids: CASSLRGGTEAFF. The CDR3 region has the DNA TGTGCCAGCAGCCTACGGGGGGGGACTGAAGCTTTCTTT.

This chain joins TRBV2 and TRBJ1-1; D gene unclear. Trimming stripped 5 bases from V and 3 bases from J, with 13 bases between. The CDR3 sequence is 14 residues long. The germline gives CDR1 SNHLY, CDR2 FYNNEI. The DNA for the CDR3 is TGTGCCAGCAGTTTCTCCCCTCGGGACACTGAAGCTTTCTTT. Its translation: CASSFSPRDTEAFF.

This chain links TRBV5-5 with TRBJ2-2; no clear D gene. Trimming removed 0 bases from V and 4 bases from J, with 7 bases in between. Germline CDR1 is SGHKS and CDR2 is YYEKEE (reference sequence). CDR3 length: 14 residues. The CDR3 reads CASSLGAATGELFF. CDR3 in DNA: TGTGCCAGCAGCTTGGGAGCTGCCACCGGGGAGCTGTTTTTT.

The V call is TRBV30, the J call TRBJ1-1; D remains unclear. Germline V gene sequence: CDR1 GTSNPN, CDR2 SVGIG (reference sequence). The CDR3 loop spans 13 amino acids. Trimming stripped 5 bases from V and 4 bases from J, with 14 bases between. The CDR3 nucleotides are TGTGCCTGGGACTACTGGACCGCCACTGAAGCTTTCTTT. It encodes CAWDYWTATEAFF.

This clone appeared a single time. The chain uses TRBV7-2 and TRBJ2-7; no clear D. V shed 7 bases and J shed 2 bases, with 12 bases lying between them. Germline CDR1 and CDR2: SGHTA and FQGNSA. The CDR3 sequence is 13 residues long. CDR3 DNA: TGTGCCAGCACCCCTAGTTTTACCTACGAGCAGTACTTC. This gives the protein CASTPSFTYEQYF.

The chain links TRBV7-6 to TRBJ1-3; D is perhaps TRBD1 (5 bases). This CDR3 has 16 residues. Trimming removed 5 bases from V and 7 bases from J, with 21 bases in between. Germline CDR1 and CDR2: SGHVS and FNYEAQ. CDR3 nucleotide sequence: TGTGCCAGCAGCAGTGCTGGCGGAGGGCAGGGTAACACCATATATTTT. It encodes CASSSAGGGQGNTIYF.

The rearrangement uses TRBV28 and TRBJ1-5; 7 bases align to TRBD1. The V and J ends lost 6 bases and 1 base, in that order; junction bases with no gene match: 6. The CDR3 has 15 amino acids. Germline V gives CDR1 MDHEN, CDR2 SYDVKM. The CDR3 region is CASSPQGLSNQPQHF. CDR3 coding DNA: TGTGCCAGCAGCCCACAGGGGTTAAGCAATCAGCCCCAGCATTTT.

This clone was seen just once. The rearrangement uses TRBV29-1 and TRBJ1-2; 7 bases are shared with TRBD1. This CDR3 has 12 residues. Germline values: CDR1 SQVTM, CDR2 ANQGSEA. The ends lost 7 bases at V and 11 bases at J; junction bases unmatched: 13. The CDR3 is CSAADGQALYTF. In DNA form, the CDR3 reads TGCAGCGCCGCCGATGGACAGGCGCTTTACACCTTC.

The J gene is TRBJ2-5, the V gene TRBV5-1, with 9 positions matching TRBD1. With 4 bases clipped from V and 3 bases from J, the junction kept 10 bases outside the gene matches. This CDR3 spans 16 amino acids. CDR1 and CDR2 from the germline V gene are SGHRS and YFSETQ. The CDR3 nucleotides read TGCGCCAGCAGCCAACCTCCGGGACAGGGAAAAGAGACCCAGTACTTC. It translates to CASSQPPGQGKETQYF.

CDR3 in amino acids: CASSVVGQGAEDIQYF. The CDR3 DNA reads TGTGCCAGCAGCGTAGTCGGACAGGGGGCGGAGGACATTCAGTACTTC. The chain combines TRBV9 with TRBJ2-4; 11 nucleotides agree with TRBD1. CDR1 is SGDLS and CDR2 is YYNGEE in the germline V gene. Trimming cost V 0 bases and J 8 bases; bases outside gene matches: 7. CDR3 length equals 16 residues.

This clone has only a few counts. The rearrangement links TRBV7-8 to TRBJ1-2; D may be TRBD1 (5 bases). The V end lost 0 bases, the J end lost 7 bases, and 6 bases lay between the germline ends. The CDR3 is 12 amino acids. CDR1 is SGHVS, CDR2 FQNEAQ, per germline. The CDR3 sequence: CASSLAGAGYTF. CDR3 nucleotides: TGTGCCAGCAGCTTAGCAGGGGCTGGCTACACCTTC.

The chain carries TRBV5-6 and TRBJ1-2; 9 nucleotides agree with TRBD1. With 0 bases clipped from V and 5 bases from J, the junction kept 14 bases outside the gene matches. Germline V gene data show CDR1 as SGHDT and CDR2 as YYEEEE. CDR3 length equals 18 residues. The chain's CDR3 is CASSLGGPGQGVWYGYTF. The DNA of the CDR3 is TGTGCCAGCAGCTTGGGGGGACCGGGACAGGGTGTGTGGTATGGCTACACCTTC.

The J gene is TRBJ2-2, the V gene TRBV7-9, with TRBD1 as a possible D gene (6 bases). V was shortened by 6 bases and J by 1 base, with 9 bases between the two germline ends. This CDR3 has 14 amino acids. The V gene's germline CDR1 is SEHNR and CDR2 FQNEAQ (reference sequence). In nucleotides, the CDR3 is TGTGCCAGCAGTCTGACAGGGAACACCGGGGAGCTGTTTTTT. The encoded protein is CASSLTGNTGELFF.

There are a few counts of this clone. The CDR3 region is CASRKSSYNSPLHF. CDR3 DNA sequence: TGTGCCAGCAGGAAGAGCTCCTATAATTCACCCCTCCACTTT. The chain combines TRBV6-5 with TRBJ1-6, with D uncertain. The CDR3 extends over 14 amino acids. The germline CDR1 and CDR2 sequences are MNHEY and SVGAGI. The V and J ends lost 6 bases and 0 bases respectively, with 6 bases between them.

The gene calls are TRBV2 and TRBJ2-5; tentative D call: TRBD1 (6 bases). From germline, CDR1 is SNHLY and CDR2 FYNNEI. This CDR3 has 11 residues. Trimming cost V 6 bases and J 7 bases, with 9 bases left between them. This CDR3 reads CASRLGGTQYF. Written as DNA, the CDR3 is TGTGCCAGCAGATTAGGGGGGACCCAGTACTTC.

This chain connects TRBV11-3 to TRBJ1-2, with D uncertain. Trimming took 4 bases from V and 6 from J, leaving 12 bases between them. The CDR3 is 13 residues long. Germline loops: CDR1 SGHNT, CDR2 YENEEA. As DNA, the CDR3 is TGTGCCAGCAGCTCGTTTGGGCACAATGGCTACACCTTC. It translates to CASSSFGHNGYTF.

The chain is built from TRBV7-3 and TRBJ2-1; D is ambiguous. Trimming pared 5 bases from V and 0 bases from J, leaving 8 bases between. The CDR3 loop spans 14 amino acids. Per germline, CDR1 SGHTA and CDR2 FQGTGA. The DNA of the CDR3 is TGTGCCAGCAGCCCCCTCGGCTCCTACAATGAGCAGTTCTTC. Its translation is CASSPLGSYNEQFF.

The rearrangement links TRBV28 to TRBJ1-3; D unclear. This CDR3 contains 14 residues. Germline V lookup: CDR1 MDHEN, CDR2 SYDVKM. Trimming removed 3 bases from V and 1 base from J, with 7 bases in between. CDR3 DNA sequence: TGTGCCAGCAGTTTTACCCAATCTGGAAACACCATATATTTT. Residues: CASSFTQSGNTIYF.

This sequence joins TRBV19 and TRBJ1-2; 8 positions agree with TRBD1. The length of the CDR3 is 13 residues. Germline trimming cut 7 bases from V and 4 bases from J; bases unmatched to any gene: 5. CDR1 is LNHDA and CDR2 is SQIVND in the germline V gene (reference sequence). The CDR3 coding sequence is TGTGCCAGTACTAGGGACAGGAGCTATGGCTACACCTTC. Translated: CASTRDRSYGYTF.

This sequence joins TRBV2 and TRBJ2-2; 7 bases map to TRBD2. This CDR3 has 16 amino acids. Germline lookup yields CDR1 SNHLY and CDR2 FYNNEI. The J segment lost 4 bases and the V segment lost 7 bases, leaving 12 bases of the junction unmatched. CDR3 nucleotides: TGTGCCAGCAACCGCCCCTCGGGGGGTAGCACCGGGGAGCTGTTTTTT. This sequence encodes CASNRPSGGSTGELFF.

The chain joins TRBV5-1 to TRBJ2-5; D unresolved. Trimming pared 4 bases from V and 5 bases from J, leaving 18 bases between. CDR1 and CDR2 (germline): SGHRS, YFSETQ. This CDR3 comprises 15 residues. The CDR3 region has the DNA TGCGCCAGCAGCGGGCTTCAGGCAAGCAGGGAGACCCAGTACTTC. It translates to CASSGLQASRETQYF.

The chain carries TRBV4-1 and TRBJ1-1, with D possibly TRBD1 on 6 matching bases. CDR1 is MGHRA and CDR2 is YSYEKL in the germline V gene. Trimming took 4 bases from V and 0 from J, leaving 21 bases between them. This CDR3 region has 18 residues. The CDR3 bases are TGCGCCAGCAGCCTCCTAAGCGGGGGCGCCGGGGTGAACACTGAAGCTTTCTTT. It is translated as CASSLLSGGAGVNTEAFF.

The chain uses TRBV19 and TRBJ2-3; the D gene could be TRBD1 or TRBD2 (9 bases each). V lost 9 bases to trimming and J lost 2 bases, with 21 bases between them. This CDR3 has 16 residues. Germline loops: CDR1 LNHDA, CDR2 SQIVND (reference sequence). The CDR3 sequence is CASNRGLAGFTDTQYF. The CDR3 DNA follows: TGTGCCAGCAACAGGGGGCTAGCGGGGTTCACAGATACGCAGTATTTT. Filled out from reference TRBV19 and TRBJ2-3, the complete variable domain reads DGGITQSPKYLFRKEGQNVTLSCEQNLNHDAMYWYRQDPGQGLRLIYYSQIVNDFQKGDIAEGYSVSREKKESFPLTVTSAQKNPTAFYLCASNRGLAGFTDTQYFGPGTRLTVL.

The rearrangement joins TRBV19 to TRBJ2-2; TRBD1 aligns across 8 bases. Trimming at V came to 6 bases and at J to 7 bases, leaving 7 bases not matched to a gene. Germline loops: CDR1 LNHDA, CDR2 SQIVND (reference sequence). The CDR3 is made up of 14 amino acids. CDR3 nucleotides: TGTGCCAGTAGCCGACAGGGGTCGGGCGGGGAGCTGTTTTTT. As protein: CASSRQGSGGELFF.

The chain has TRBV12-3 or TRBV12-4 and TRBJ1-5; D is perhaps TRBD1 (6 bases). The CDR3 totals 13 residues. Trimming removed 7 bases at V and 6 bases at J, with 13 bases between. The CDR3 nucleotides read TGTGCCAGCACCGCGGGGGCAAGTCAGCCCCAGCATTTT. It yields the protein CASTAGASQPQHF.

V and J are TRBV15 and TRBJ2-5; D gene ambiguous. Trimming removed 4 bases from V and 3 bases from J, with 9 bases in between. This CDR3 has 13 amino acids. CDR1 LNHNV and CDR2 YYDKDF come from the germline V gene (reference sequence). The CDR3 sequence is CATSIGREETQYF. The CDR3 DNA follows: TGTGCCACCAGCATTGGACGCGAAGAGACCCAGTACTTC.

The chain is built from TRBV4-1 and TRBJ1-1; D uncertain. Trimming removed 1 base at V and 3 bases at J, with 15 bases between. There are 16 residues in the CDR3. Germline V gene data show CDR1 as MGHRA and CDR2 as YSYEKL. The CDR3, as DNA: TGCGCCAGCAGCCAAGTCCGTAGTTACGTTGACACTGAAGCTTTCTTT. Translated: CASSQVRSYVDTEAFF.

This clone appeared a single time. J is TRBJ2-1 and V is TRBV5-1, with TRBD2 identical over 7 bases. CDR1 and CDR2 (germline): SGHRS, YFSETQ. V lost 2 bases, J lost 2 bases, and 4 bases stayed unmatched. The CDR3 loop spans 15 amino acids. In nucleotides, the CDR3 is TGCGCCAGCAGCTTCCGGGGGGAGACCTACAATGAGCAGTTCTTC. It specifies CASSFRGETYNEQFF.

The gene calls are TRBV5-1 and TRBJ1-2; weak D call: TRBD1 (6 bases). Germline CDR1 SGHRS, CDR2 YFSETQ. Trimming left V 0 bases short and J 7 bases short, with 16 bases between. CDR3 size: 15 residues. The CDR3: CASSLARGGDAGYTF. In DNA form, the CDR3 reads TGCGCCAGCAGCTTGGCCAGGGGAGGGGACGCTGGCTACACCTTC.

This clone was observed a single time. The chain links TRBV28 to TRBJ1-2, with D unclear. The CDR3 length is 10 residues. V was clipped by 9 bases and J by 5 bases, with 7 bases between them. The germline gives CDR1 MDHEN, CDR2 SYDVKM. CDR3 DNA sequence: TGTGCCAGTTCGAGGTATGGCTACACCTTC. It is translated as CASSRYGYTF.

V usage is TRBV4-3 and J usage is TRBJ1-2; the match to TRBD1 covers 8 bases. CDR1 and CDR2 (germline): LGHNA, YSLEER. V dropped 0 bases and J dropped 5; count of bases not matched to a gene: 11. This CDR3 comprises 17 residues. CDR3 sequence: CASSQEVRRGREYGYTF. CDR3 in DNA: TGCGCCAGCAGCCAAGAGGTTCGCAGGGGGCGGGAATATGGCTACACCTTC.